These 18 T cell receptor beta chains originate from one sample sequenced in a study of T-cell memory formation after mild COVID-19. In TCRdb, the 5' RACE reads were re-called with MiXCR into one record per CDR3 protein. The repertoire holds some 150,000 distinct CDR3 sequences, with 19% as singletons. The sample comprised PBMCs or a T cell subset sorted from them (not recorded which). These receptors all come from an adult woman who had mild COVID-19 (a few samples of this study predate the infection). Cell type and time point are not known.

This clonotype was seen more than once but under ten times. The J gene is TRBJ2-3, the V gene TRBV24-1, with 8 bases lining up with TRBD1. The CDR3 runs 15 residues. V trimming: 4 bases; J trimming: 1 base; junction bases outside the gene matches: 3. The V gene's germline CDR1 is KGHDR and CDR2 SFDVKD. For the CDR3, the DNA is TGTGCCACCAGTGACGGGACAGGTGGCACAGATACGCAGTATTTT. Amino acid sequence: CATSDGTGGTDTQYF.

There are a few counts of this clonotype. V is TRBV21-1 and J is TRBJ1-2; TRBD1 is taken as the D call from the table, unchecked against the DNA. TRBV21-1 is deemed a pseudogene. CDR3 length: 13 amino acids. CDR3 sequence: CASSARTGGGYTF. DNA of the CDR3: TGTGCCAGCAGCGCCCGGACAGGGGGTGGCTACACCTTC.

The V call is TRBV3-1, the J call TRBJ2-2; 9 bases match TRBD1. The CDR3 runs to 18 residues. Germline values: CDR1 LGHDT, CDR2 YNNKEL (reference sequence). V shed 4 bases, J shed 4 bases, and the junction held 13 bases outside the gene matches. The CDR3 region is CASSLLAPGQGPTGELFF. CDR3 in DNA: TGTGCCAGCAGCCTCCTGGCCCCGGGACAGGGTCCCACCGGGGAGCTGTTTTTT.

The V gene is TRBV11-3, the J gene TRBJ2-1; 8 nucleotides match TRBD2. The trim removed 4 bases at V and 4 bases at J, leaving 6 bases unmatched. Germline V lookup: CDR1 SGHNT, CDR2 YENEEA. CDR3 length: 15 residues. The DNA for the CDR3 is TGTGCCAGCAGCTCCGGCGGGAGGCGATACAATGAGCAGTTCTTC. Protein sequence: CASSSGGRRYNEQFF.

The rearrangement uses TRBV19 and TRBJ1-1, with 9 bases fitting TRBD1. CDR3 length: 15 residues. CDR1 is LNHDA, CDR2 SQIVND, per germline (reference sequence). V lost 3 bases to trimming and J lost 6 bases; unmatched junction nucleotides: 8. The CDR3 protein is CASSMLGTGSPEAFF. The CDR3 nucleotides read TGTGCCAGTAGTATGCTCGGGACAGGGAGCCCTGAAGCTTTCTTT.

DNA for the CDR3: TGCGCCAGCAGCCCGGACAGGGGGCTAGGAGAGACCCAGTACTTC. Its translation: CASSPDRGLGETQYF. The chain links TRBV5-1 to TRBJ2-5; TRBD1 matches 11 bases. Germline CDR1 is SGHRS and CDR2 is YFSETQ. This CDR3 is built from 15 residues. J was trimmed by 4 bases and V by 4 bases; bases with no gene match: 6.

Only a few counts were recorded for this clonotype. The chain couples TRBV7-8 to TRBJ1-5, with TRBD1 identical over 10 bases. The CDR3 consists of 21 residues. Germline V gene sequence: CDR1 SGHVS, CDR2 FQNEAQ. With V trimmed by 5 bases and J by 0 bases, 19 bases remained unmatched. CDR3 loop: CASSPRIGPGDRGRSNQPQHF. DNA of the CDR3: TGTGCCAGCAGCCCCCGAATAGGGCCGGGGGACAGGGGACGTAGCAATCAGCCCCAGCATTTT.

This clonotype was seen only a few times. The V and J genes are TRBV9 and TRBJ2-2; D may be TRBD2 (6 bases). The V end was cut by 3 bases, the J end by 2 bases, with 11 bases between. Germline V gives CDR1 SGDLS, CDR2 YYNGEE. This CDR3 has 15 residues. This chain's CDR3 is CASSAGTLNTGELFF. The CDR3 DNA reads as TGTGCCAGCAGCGCCGGGACTTTAAACACCGGGGAGCTGTTTTTT.

The chain links TRBV7-8 to TRBJ1-1, with 8 bases matching TRBD1. The V gene's germline CDR1 is SGHVS and CDR2 FQNEAQ. This CDR3 contains 16 residues. J was trimmed by 3 bases and V by 7 bases; bases with no gene match: 13. In DNA form, the CDR3 reads TGTGCCAGCACGCCGGGCAGGGGGCGTAGGTACACTGAAGCTTTCTTT. The encoded protein is CASTPGRGRRYTEAFF. The variable domain in full, with the rest retrieved from reference TRBV7-8 and TRBJ1-1, is GAGVSQSPRYKVAKRGQDVALRCDPISGHVSLFWYQQALGQGPEFLTYFQNEAQLDKSGLPSDRFFAERPEGSVSTLKIQRTQQEDSAVYLCASTPGRGRRYTEAFFGQGTRLTVV.

Regarding this clonotype: The junction shows a germline mismatch at one end, possibly a read error. This chain joins TRBV4-1 and TRBJ2-1, with D possibly matching TRBD2 (5 bases). CDR3 length: 15 residues. From germline, CDR1 is MGHRA and CDR2 YSYEKL. The CDR3 reads CASSQAQNQDSKWLF. The CDR3, as DNA: TGCGCCAGCAGCCAAGCCCAAAACCAGGACTCGAAATGGCTCTTC.

This clonotype was seen a few times. This chain uses TRBV6-1 with TRBJ2-7; D is uncertain. The CDR3 length is 14 residues. Germline CDR1 and CDR2: MNHNS and SASEGT. V shed 0 bases and J shed 6 bases, with 12 bases lying between them. The CDR3 DNA reads as TGTGCCAGCAGTGAAGCGATTCTCCCGTCCGAGCAGTACTTC. Protein sequence: CASSEAILPSEQYF.

This clonotype was detected ten times or more. The chain links TRBV7-2 to TRBJ1-1; possible D gene TRBD1, 5 bases. The CDR3 covers 13 residues. The V end lost 6 bases, the J end lost 0 bases, and 8 bases lay between the germline ends. Per the germline V gene, CDR1 is SGHTA and CDR2 is FQGNSA. CDR3 loop: CASREDMNTEAFF. The CDR3 DNA sequence: TGTGCCAGCAGGGAGGACATGAACACTGAAGCTTTCTTT. Full variable domain (remainder filled in from reference TRBV7-2 and TRBJ1-1): GAGVSQSPSNKVTEKGKDVELRCDPISGHTALYWYRQSLGQGLEFLIYFQGNSAPDKSGLPSDRFSAERTGGSVSTLTIQRTQQEDSAVYLCASREDMNTEAFFGQGTRLTVV.

This clonotype was seen many times. This chain links TRBV6-6 with TRBJ2-5; D could derive from TRBD1 or TRBD2 (5 bases each). The CDR3 length is 13 residues. In germline, CDR1 is MNHNY, CDR2 SVGAGI (reference sequence). The V gene lost 6 bases and the J gene lost 4 bases, with 12 bases spanning the gap. CDR3 nucleotides: TGTGCCAGCAGGACCGGGGCCCGAGAGACCCAGTACTTC. It is translated as CASRTGARETQYF.

This clonotype was seen more than once but under ten times. J is TRBJ2-7 and V is TRBV7-8, with TRBD1 as a possible D gene (6 bases). Deletions cut 4 bases from V and 0 bases from J, with 10 bases between. CDR3 length equals 14 residues. Germline assignment: CDR1 SGHVS and CDR2 FQNEAQ. The CDR3 DNA reads as TGTGCCAGCAGCTCCCAACAGGGCTCCTACGAGCAGTACTTC. It specifies CASSSQQGSYEQYF.

The chain joins TRBV6-2 or TRBV6-3 to TRBJ2-5; tentatively, D is TRBD1 or TRBD2 (6 bases each). The V end lost 4 bases, the J end lost 2 bases, and 14 bases lay between the germline ends. CDR3 length equals 15 residues. CDR1 MNHEY and CDR2 SVGEGT come from the germline V gene. CDR3 in amino acids: CASSWGAGPQETQYF. DNA for the CDR3: TGTGCCAGCAGTTGGGGGGCGGGACCGCAAGAGACCCAGTACTTC.

This clonotype was counted a few times. CDR3 coding DNA: TGTGCCAGCAGCCGGTGGGACTACGAGCAGTACTTC. Encoded protein: CASSRWDYEQYF. J is TRBJ2-7 and V is TRBV25-1; no clear D gene. Trimming removed 6 bases from V and 3 bases from J, with 9 bases in between. Looked up from germline, CDR1 is MGHDK and CDR2 is SYGVNS. This CDR3 is built from 12 residues.

This clonotype came up a few times. The chain uses TRBV3-1 and TRBJ1-1; 7 positions agree with TRBD1. V dropped 4 bases and J dropped 11; count of bases not matched to a gene: 4. The CDR3 loop spans 11 amino acids. The V gene's germline CDR1 is LGHDT and CDR2 YNNKEL (reference sequence). The chain's CDR3 is CASSRDSEAFF. In DNA, the CDR3 is TGTGCCAGCAGCCGGGACAGCGAGGCTTTCTTT.

This clonotype was recorded a few times. The chain recombines TRBV18 with TRBJ1-1; 8 bases align to TRBD1. The CDR3 runs to 16 residues. CDR1 and CDR2 (germline): KGHSH, LQKENI. The J segment lost 4 bases and the V segment lost 3 bases, leaving 10 bases of the junction unmatched. The CDR3 loop reads CASSPGRTGTGTEAFF. The CDR3 bases are TGTGCCAGCTCACCGGGTCGGACAGGGACGGGCACTGAAGCTTTCTTT.